The 25 T cell receptor beta chains below were found in one sample sequenced in a study of radiotherapy plus CTLA-4 blockade in lung cancer (dated by TCRdb to 2016 to 2019). Library preparation used the immunoSEQ multiplex PCR assay. Entries here come from immuneACCESS through TCRdb and include only in-frame sequences with V and J called. Some clones fail to appear in such tables; in the studies checked, an unresolved V gene covers under half of the shortfall, and the cause of the remainder is unknown. Counted in this sample were around 91,000 clones; about 90% of them appeared once. The top ten clones comprise about 5.3% of the sample. Source: peripheral blood, taken from a patient treated with radiotherapy plus ipilimumab. The receptors derive from a human donor with non-small cell lung cancer that progressed on radiotherapy plus ipilimumab.

The gene calls are TRBV5-4 and TRBJ1-1; a possible D gene is TRBD1 (5 bases). CDR1 and CDR2 (germline): SGHNT, YYREEE (reference sequence). V was clipped by 0 bases and J by 8 bases, with 14 bases between them. CDR3 size: 14 residues. The CDR3 DNA sequence: TGTGCCAGCAGCTTGGCCGGGACCCGAATAGAAGCTTTCTTT. Encoded protein: CASSLAGTRIEAFF. The full variable domain, its missing parts supplied by reference TRBV5-4 and TRBJ1-1, is ETGVTQSPTHLIKTRGQQVTLRCSSQSGHNTVSWYQQALGQGPQFIFQYYREEENGRGNFPPRFSGLQFPNYSSELNVNALELDDSALYLCASSLAGTRIEAFFGQGTRLTVV.

This clone was observed a single time. V is TRBV6-1 and J is TRBJ1-4; D is undetermined. The CDR3 contains 11 residues. CDR1 is MNHNS and CDR2 is SASEGT in the germline V gene. V lost 1 base to trimming and J lost 10 bases, with 4 bases between them. CDR3 in amino acids: CASSEGRKLFF. The DNA for the CDR3 is TGTGCCAGCAGTGAAGGGCGAAAACTGTTTTTT.

The rearrangement uses TRBV5-1 and TRBJ1-2, with TRBD1 matching 7 bases. Trimming at V came to 4 bases and at J to 5 bases, leaving 8 bases not matched to a gene. CDR3 length: 14 residues. The germline V gene encodes CDR1 SGHRS and CDR2 YFSETQ. The CDR3 coding sequence is TGCGCCAGCAGCCGAGGGACAGAGTCTTATGGCTACACCTTC. As protein: CASSRGTESYGYTF. The variable domain in full, with the rest retrieved from reference TRBV5-1 and TRBJ1-2, is KAGVTQTPRYLIKTRGQQVTLSCSPISGHRSVSWYQQTPGQGLQFLFEYFSETQRNKGNFPGRFSGRQFSNSRSEMNVSTLELGDSALYLCASSRGTESYGYTFGSGTRLTVV.

This sequence joins TRBV5-1 and TRBJ2-2, with 7 bases fitting TRBD2. V gave up 4 bases and J gave up 8 bases; unmatched junction bases: 8. The germline V gene encodes CDR1 SGHRS and CDR2 YFSETQ. This CDR3 is built from 14 residues. The CDR3 sequence: CASSHRDGRGELFF. CDR3 nucleotide sequence: TGCGCCAGCAGCCATCGAGACGGGAGGGGGGAGCTGTTTTTT. The whole variable domain, filled in from reference TRBV5-1 and TRBJ2-2, reads KAGVTQTPRYLIKTRGQQVTLSCSPISGHRSVSWYQQTPGQGLQFLFEYFSETQRNKGNFPGRFSGRQFSNSRSEMNVSTLELGDSALYLCASSHRDGRGELFFGEGSRLTVL.

The chain employs TRBV5-1 and TRBJ2-7; D unresolved. V was trimmed by 5 bases and J by 4 bases, leaving 13 bases between them. CDR1 is SGHRS and CDR2 is YFSETQ in the germline V gene. This CDR3 comprises 13 residues. The CDR3 protein is CASSWAFRYEQYF. CDR3 in DNA: TGCGCCAGCAGTTGGGCTTTTCGATACGAGCAGTACTTC.

CDR3: CASTRAGETQYF. The DNA of the CDR3 is TGTGCCAGCACCAGGGCTGGGGAGACCCAGTACTTC. J is TRBJ2-5 and V is TRBV2; weak D call: TRBD1 (5 bases). The CDR3 is 12 amino acids. Germline loops: CDR1 SNHLY, CDR2 FYNNEI. Trimming pared 7 bases from V and 5 bases from J, leaving 11 bases between.

V is TRBV27 and J is TRBJ2-7, with D perhaps TRBD1 (6 bases). V was shortened by 5 bases and J by 1 base, with 9 bases between the two germline ends. Germline CDR1 reads MNHEY; CDR2 reads SMNVEV (reference sequence). The CDR3 loop spans 13 amino acids. The CDR3 sequence: CASSQDSSYEQYF. The CDR3 region has the DNA TGTGCCAGCAGTCAGGACAGTTCCTACGAGCAGTACTTC.

The chain is built from TRBV9 and TRBJ2-5, with D perhaps being TRBD1 or TRBD2 (6 bases each). The V and J ends lost 0 bases and 4 bases respectively, with 10 bases between them. Germline V gene data show CDR1 as SGDLS and CDR2 as YYNGEE. The CDR3 consists of 14 residues. Here the CDR3 DNA reads TGTGCCAGCAGCGTAGAAGGGGGAGGAGAGACCCAGTACTTC. Protein product: CASSVEGGGETQYF.

A remark on this clone: The germline gene is not matched at one end of the junction; a read error may be the cause. The same CDR3 also results from other DNA sequences found in this sample. The chain has TRBV11-3 and TRBJ2-7; D might be TRBD1 (5 bases). There are 14 residues in the CDR3. Germline V lookup: CDR1 SGHNT, CDR2 YENEEA. The CDR3 protein is CASSKSGINYEQYF. The CDR3 DNA sequence: TGCGCCAGCAGCAAATCAGGGATAAACTACGAGCAGTACTTC.

The rearrangement uses TRBV6-5 and TRBJ2-7, with a tentative D call TRBD1 (5 bases). Germline V gene sequence: CDR1 MNHEY, CDR2 SVGAGI. The CDR3 length is 13 residues. The V end lost 8 bases, the J end lost 0 bases, and 11 bases lay between the germline ends. DNA for the CDR3: TGTGCCAGCGCGACAGAGGCCTCCTACGAGCAGTACTTC. The encoded protein is CASATEASYEQYF.

This chain uses TRBV11-1 with TRBJ2-4, with TRBD1 identical over 9 bases. This CDR3 region has 14 residues. Per germline, CDR1 SGHAT and CDR2 FQDESV (reference sequence). V gave up 4 bases and J gave up 10 bases; unmatched junction bases: 8. CDR3 sequence (DNA): TGTGCCAGCAGCTCCTGGGACAGGGACACTATTCAGTACTTC. It encodes CASSSWDRDTIQYF.

V usage is TRBV19 and J usage is TRBJ1-3, with D unclear. The CDR3 is 13 amino acids. Trimming shortened V by 4 bases and J by 0 bases, and 4 bases separated the two germline ends. Per germline, CDR1 LNHDA and CDR2 SQIVND (reference sequence). CDR3 sequence (DNA): TGTGCCAGTAGTAAAGACTCTGGAAACACCATATATTTT. This gives the protein CASSKDSGNTIYF.

The chain uses TRBV6-1 and TRBJ2-1; 10 bases are shared with TRBD1. Germline CDR1 reads MNHNS; CDR2 reads SASEGT. V lost 9 bases to trimming and J lost 6 bases; unmatched junction nucleotides: 8. This CDR3 region has 14 residues. In nucleotides, the CDR3 is TGTGCCAGTGCCGGGACAGGGGCTATCAATGAGCAGTTCTTC. Protein sequence: CASAGTGAINEQFF.

The V call is TRBV18, the J call TRBJ2-2, with D possibly TRBD1 on 6 matching bases. Between the trimmed V and J ends, which lost 4 bases and 0 bases, there was a span of 12 bases. Germline assignment: CDR1 KGHSH and CDR2 LQKENI. The CDR3 totals 16 residues. CDR3 protein: CASSRTVVTNTGELFF. CDR3 nucleotide sequence: TGTGCCAGCTCACGGACAGTTGTAACGAACACCGGGGAGCTGTTTTTT.

The gene calls are TRBV7-2 and TRBJ1-2; D is ambiguous. CDR1 is SGHTA and CDR2 is FQGNSA in the germline V gene. CDR3 length: 13 residues. V was cut by 5 bases and J by 8 bases, with 15 bases left in between. Here the CDR3 reads CASSPLNGRGYTF. CDR3 DNA sequence: TGTGCCAGCAGCCCACTTAACGGGCGCGGCTACACCTTC.

The table lists this clone with a count of one. The rearrangement links TRBV5-1 to TRBJ2-6; 8 nucleotides agree with TRBD1. Germline trimming cut 4 bases from V and 12 bases from J; bases unmatched to any gene: 9. The CDR3 extends over 14 amino acids. CDR1 SGHRS and CDR2 YFSETQ come from the germline V gene. CDR3 sequence: CASSLPGQGAVLTF. CDR3 in DNA: TGCGCCAGCAGCCTCCCGGGGCAGGGGGCCGTCCTGACTTTC.

This clone showed up just once. The chain couples TRBV28 to TRBJ2-7; a possible D gene is TRBD2 (5 bases). The CDR3 extends over 13 amino acids. V dropped 8 bases and J dropped 2 bases, with 13 bases sitting between them. Looked up from germline, CDR1 is MDHEN and CDR2 is SYDVKM. The CDR3 DNA reads as TGTGCCAGCGGAGGCGGGCGACCCTACGAGCAGTACTTC. This translates into CASGGGRPYEQYF. Using reference TRBV28 and TRBJ2-7 for the parts outside the CDR3, the full variable domain is DVKVTQSSRYLVKRTGEKVFLECVQDMDHENMFWYRQDPGLGLRLIYFSYDVKMKEKGDIPEGYSVSREKKERFSLILESASTNQTSMYLCASGGGRPYEQYFGPGTRLTVT.

The rearrangement joins TRBV6-5 to TRBJ2-7; TRBD2 is a possible D gene (5 bases). The CDR3 extends over 15 amino acids. V lost 2 bases, J lost 2 bases, and 13 bases lay in between. Germline CDR1 reads MNHEY; CDR2 reads SVGAGI. CDR3 amino acids: CASSYLRTGTYEQYF. DNA for the CDR3: TGTGCCAGCAGTTACCTTCGGACTGGCACCTACGAGCAGTACTTC.

With respect to this clone: The junction and the germline gene differ at one end; a read error may be behind it. This rearrangement joins TRBV7-9 to TRBJ2-1, with D possibly being TRBD2 (5 bases). This CDR3 is built from 14 residues. Germline values: CDR1 SEHNR, CDR2 FQNEAQ (reference sequence). CDR3 in amino acids: CASSLAGPRSEQFF. The CDR3 DNA reads TGTGCCAGCAGCCTAGCCGGGCCTCGAAGTGAGCAGTTCTTC.

V gene TRBV4-1 combines with J gene TRBJ2-1; D is possibly TRBD1 (5 bases). From germline, CDR1 is MGHRA and CDR2 YSYEKL. Trimming removed 0 bases from V and 5 bases from J, with 14 bases in between. The CDR3 runs to 16 residues. The CDR3 nucleotides read TGCGCCAGCAGCCAAGATTCGACAGCTAGGAACAATGAGCAGTTCTTC. It yields the protein CASSQDSTARNNEQFF.

V and J are TRBV5-1 and TRBJ2-2; a weak D match, TRBD1 (5 bases). Trimming left V 4 bases short and J 5 bases short, with 12 bases between. The CDR3 length is 14 residues. CDR1 is SGHRS and CDR2 is YFSETQ in the germline V gene. For the CDR3, the DNA is TGCGCCAGCAGCCCCAGGGCAGGGACCGGGGAGCTGTTTTTT. It translates to CASSPRAGTGELFF.

The chain carries TRBV6-1 and TRBJ2-3, with TRBD1 matching over 7 bases. Germline loops: CDR1 MNHNS, CDR2 SASEGT. V lost 1 base and J lost 2; bases outside the gene matches: 3. CDR3 length: 15 amino acids. The chain's CDR3 is CASSEGQGVTDTQYF. The CDR3 DNA reads TGTGCCAGCAGTGAAGGGCAGGGGGTCACAGATACGCAGTATTTT.

This sequence joins TRBV9 and TRBJ2-1, with D perhaps matching TRBD1 (5 bases). The CDR3 sequence is 17 residues long. CDR1 and CDR2 (germline): SGDLS, YYNGEE. V shed 0 bases and J shed 0 bases, with 13 bases lying between them. DNA for the CDR3: TGTGCCAGCAGCGTAGAACCGGACACCAGCTCCTACAATGAGCAGTTCTTC. It yields the protein CASSVEPDTSSYNEQFF.

A single count supports this clone. V usage is TRBV19 and J usage is TRBJ1-5; D call uncertain. CDR3 length: 15 amino acids. V was shortened by 1 base and J by 6 bases, with 13 bases between the two germline ends. Germline CDR1 and CDR2: LNHDA and SQIVND (reference sequence). DNA for the CDR3: TGTGCCAGTAGTATAGTTCTGACGGTTGGTCAGCCCCAGCATTTT. It specifies CASSIVLTVGQPQHF. Combining the CDR3 with reference TRBV19 and TRBJ1-5 gives the whole variable domain DGGITQSPKYLFRKEGQNVTLSCEQNLNHDAMYWYRQDPGQGLRLIYYSQIVNDFQKGDIAEGYSVSREKKESFPLTVTSAQKNPTAFYLCASSIVLTVGQPQHFGDGTRLSIL.

This clone was detected only once. The genes are TRBV5-1 and TRBJ2-1, with D hard to call. The CDR3 is made up of 15 amino acids. Germline CDR1 SGHRS, CDR2 YFSETQ. With 0 bases removed from V and 0 bases from J, the gap between germline ends came to 7 bases. In DNA form, the CDR3 reads TGCGCCAGCAGCTTGGGGAGAGTCTCCTACAATGAGCAGTTCTTC. Encoded protein: CASSLGRVSYNEQFF.